This T cell receptor (beta chain) is drawn from a study of T cell changes during pregnancy in multiple sclerosis. Trimming took 4 bases from V and 1 from J; bases not matched to a gene: 3. This CDR3 spans 14 amino acids. Germline V gene sequence: CDR1 SGHNT, CDR2 YENEEA. Repertoires were generated with immunoSEQ multiplex PCR, while TCRdb's copy carries only in-frame clones and drops some. Found here are more than 40,000 clones, roughly 94% of them singletons; the top ten hold 0.55% to 0.75%. The receptor was derived from a female donor with multiple sclerosis, enrolled in a pregnancy study. The specimen comprised CD4+ T cells from peripheral blood mononuclear cells, sampled in the second trimester of pregnancy. The chain links TRBV11-3 to TRBJ1-1; 7 positions match TRBD1. The CDR3 loop reads CASSSTGENTEAFF. The CDR3 region has the DNA TGTGCCAGCAGCTCAACAGGGGAGAACACTGAAGCTTTCTTT.